Below are 3 T cell receptor beta chains sequenced from a single sample in a study of Ad26.COV2.S vaccination and SARS-CoV-2 variants. The treatment here: 19 received Ad26.COV2.S at low or high dose, single or two shots; 5 received placebo; per-sample allocation not given. Specimens were obtained on day 63 following the first vaccine or placebo injection. TCRdb's copy holds only in-frame clones and misses some; the assay was immunoSEQ multiplex PCR. The table has 380,000 or so clones, 75% to 90% seen once. The sample here was peripheral blood, taken in a trial of Ad26.COV2.S vaccine versus placebo. These receptors all come from a person between 18 and 65 years old who received the Ad26.COV2.S COVID-19 vaccine or a placebo.

V usage is TRBV5-1 and J usage is TRBJ2-3, with 7 bases fitting TRBD2. V was clipped by 8 bases and J by 0 bases; unmatched bases: 15. Germline V gene lookup returns CDR1 SGHRS and CDR2 YFSETQ. This CDR3 region has 17 residues. CDR3 in amino acids: CASIRGTSATSTDTQYF. The CDR3, as DNA: TGCGCCAGTATTAGGGGAACTAGCGCAACTAGCACAGATACGCAGTATTTT. Full variable domain (outside the CDR3, taken from reference TRBV5-1 and TRBJ2-3): KAGVTQTPRYLIKTRGQQVTLSCSPISGHRSVSWYQQTPGQGLQFLFEYFSETQRNKGNFPGRFSGRQFSNSRSEMNVSTLELGDSALYLCASIRGTSATSTDTQYFGPGTRLTVL.

The V gene is TRBV7-9, the J gene TRBJ2-2; perhaps TRBD2 as D (6 bases). The CDR3 has 16 residues. Germline V lookup: CDR1 SEHNR, CDR2 FQNEAQ (reference sequence). Trimming took off 5 bases at V and 2 bases at J, with 15 bases between the two ends. CDR3 coding DNA: TGTGCCAGCAGCAAGGCCGGGAGTTACAACACCGGGGAGCTGTTTTTT. Its protein product is CASSKAGSYNTGELFF. The entire variable domain, with the rest obtained from reference TRBV7-9 and TRBJ2-2, is as follows: DTGVSQNPRHKITKRGQNVTFRCDPISEHNRLYWYRQTLGQGPEFLTYFQNEAQLEKSRLLSDRFSAERPKGSFSTLEIQRTEQGDSAMYLCASSKAGSYNTGELFFGEGSRLTVL.

V usage is TRBV19 and J usage is TRBJ1-1; TRBD1 is a possible D gene (5 bases). Trimming left V 5 bases short and J 0 bases short, with 13 bases between. The CDR3 is 15 residues long. Germline V gene data show CDR1 as LNHDA and CDR2 as SQIVND (reference sequence). The CDR3 DNA is TGTGCCAGTAGTTCCCGACAGACCATGAACACTGAAGCTTTCTTT. Its translation is CASSSRQTMNTEAFF.